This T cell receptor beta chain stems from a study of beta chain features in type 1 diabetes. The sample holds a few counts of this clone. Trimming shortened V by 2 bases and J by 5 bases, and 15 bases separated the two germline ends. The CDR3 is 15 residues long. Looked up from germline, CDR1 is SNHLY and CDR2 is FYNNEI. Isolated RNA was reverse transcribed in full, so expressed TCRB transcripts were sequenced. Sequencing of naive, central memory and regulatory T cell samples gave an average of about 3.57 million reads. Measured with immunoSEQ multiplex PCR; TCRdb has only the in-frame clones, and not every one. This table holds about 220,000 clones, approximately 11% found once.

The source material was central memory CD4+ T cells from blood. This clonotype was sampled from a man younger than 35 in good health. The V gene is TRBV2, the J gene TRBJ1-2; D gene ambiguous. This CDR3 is CASSENGLTTYGYTF. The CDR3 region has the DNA TGTGCCAGCAGTGAAAACGGCCTTACGACATATGGCTACACCTTC.